This is a list of T cell receptor beta chains from one sample in a study of shared T cell receptors in the human thymus. Method: immunoSEQ multiplex PCR; TCRdb's copy keeps in-frame clones and lacks some. The data hold 600,000 to 900,000 clones, with approximately 83% observed a single time. These data also featured in a second study, about human thymus T cells.

The source material was thymocytes. These receptors were collected from a girl under three years old with a congenital heart defect. The CDR3 runs from the conserved cysteine through the conserved F or W. D genes are given only for firm matches. Some rows have no size entry. The others give once, few or many, or a class for an expanded clone.

D gene	CDR3 length	V gene	clone size	CDR3 protein
TRBD2	17	TRBV5-4	-	CASSLHPTVAGGPEQYF
-	14	TRBV4-3	-	CASSQAMHGPEQYF
TRBD1	18	TRBV4-3	-	CASSPLKDRDREDEKLFF
TRBD2	17	TRBV5-6	-	CASSLGLADPSYNEQFF
TRBD1	15	TRBV15	once	CATSRGSGTGGEAFF
-	15	TRBV10-1	-	CASSATGWVKNIQYF
-	15	TRBV5-1	-	CASSLRTAYAYEQYF
TRBD2	14	TRBV11-2	-	CASSLAGGEYEQYF
-	14	TRBV10-3	-	CAISGTGLTGELFF
TRBD2	16	TRBV6-6	-	CASSYFTGAGGYEQYF
TRBD2	15	TRBV4-1	few	CASSQGSGDSYEQYF
-	14	TRBV4-3	-	CASSQGAGQETQYF
-	12	TRBV29-1	-	CSVGTDYNEQFF
-	15	TRBV29-1	-	CSVVIRGNKVYGYTF
-	15	TRBV28	once	CASSPPGQFSYEQYF
TRBD1	15	TRBV7-3	-	CASSLDREHTDTQYF
TRBD1	14	TRBV11-2	-	CASSSNRGPYEQYF
-	15	TRBV28	-	CASHWAPETNYGYTF
-	18	TRBV19	once	CASVRGTDPRPTNEKLFF
-	15	TRBV28	-	CASRGALTGNEKLFF
-	18	TRBV5-4	-	CASSLDGTQGSMGYEQYF
-	17	TRBV5-4	few	CASSFVLRDQANYGYTF
TRBD2	18	TRBV4-3	-	CASSQEESGGVYTGELFF
-	20	TRBV28	-	CASLGRTQGGAPTNTGELFF
TRBD1	15	TRBV5-1	-	CASSIKTGVDTEAFF
TRBD2	14	TRBV15	-	CATSSGRGVETQYF
TRBD1	17	TRBV5-1	-	CASSLVPRDRRSNEQFF
TRBD1	17	TRBV2	-	CASDRVGWEHMNTEAFF
-	14	TRBV5-6	-	CASSLAGVHEKLFF
TRBD2	15	TRBV5-1	-	CASSNLAGEQETQYF
-	10	TRBV7-9	-	CATGGIGYTF
TRBD1	14	TRBV5-1	-	CASRTGPSSYGYTF
TRBD2	16	TRBV5-1	-	CASSRTGLAALETQYF
-	17	TRBV11-2	-	CASSLAGTGNTSYGYTF
-	16	TRBV18	-	CASSPPWSALSYEQYF
-	18	TRBV5-4	-	CASSFTKTSDSWSYEQYF
TRBD1	14	TRBV28	-	CATRRDRANTEAFF
TRBD2	16	TRBV5-1	-	CASSLASGGRADTQYF
-	15	TRBV2	-	CASSEAPGLGQPQHF
-	16	TRBV29-1	-	CSVELRTEPGTGELFF
TRBD2	12	TRBV2	-	CLRGGRVNEQFF
TRBD2	14	TRBV9	-	CASSGTSGGLPQYF
-	16	TRBV18	once	CASSPRIPSGANVLTF
-	17	TRBV7-2	-	CASSLAGGSSYNSPLHF